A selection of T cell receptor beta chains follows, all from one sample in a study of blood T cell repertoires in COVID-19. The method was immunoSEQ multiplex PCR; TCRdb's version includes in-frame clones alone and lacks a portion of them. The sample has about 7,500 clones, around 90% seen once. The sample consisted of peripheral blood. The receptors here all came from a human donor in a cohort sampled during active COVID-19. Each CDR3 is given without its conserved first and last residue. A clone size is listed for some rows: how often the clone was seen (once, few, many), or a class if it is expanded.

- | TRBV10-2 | ASSAVAGIQETQY
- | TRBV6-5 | ASSPDRRRGYGYT
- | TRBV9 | ASSVEQGPNEKLF
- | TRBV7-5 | VCSVVRNTEAF
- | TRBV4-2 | ASSQDQGGPYNEQF
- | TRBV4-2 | ATTRGQGPYEQY
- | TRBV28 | ASSFHLGEQF
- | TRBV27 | ASSWGQNYEQY
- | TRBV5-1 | ASSRDRGVYGYT
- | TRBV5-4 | ASSWSGTGGGPDTQY
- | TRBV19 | ASSIGGLSGTKNIQY
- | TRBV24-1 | ATSAQAHTGELF
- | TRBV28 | ASSHRQALEAF
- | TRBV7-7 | ASSSQSGGEQY
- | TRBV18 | ASSPTVTNEKLF
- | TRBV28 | ASSFPGGRAYEQY
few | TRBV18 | ASSPSRTSGSPGELF
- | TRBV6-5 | ASSYGTGVHEQY
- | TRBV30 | AWSVRVQLRVLNEKLF
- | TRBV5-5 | ASDWGLPGELF
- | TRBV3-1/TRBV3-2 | ASSQVRDTEAF
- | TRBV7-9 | ASSLVSGGRNEQF
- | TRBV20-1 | SASGGLAGAGTQY
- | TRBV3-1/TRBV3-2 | ASSQGGSNTGELF
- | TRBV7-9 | ASSLTSVAGTEAF
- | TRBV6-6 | ASSYSLDTQY
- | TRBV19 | ASRNSGLQETQY
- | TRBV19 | ASTLQGGGTEAF
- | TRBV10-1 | ASSETSGSSYNEQF
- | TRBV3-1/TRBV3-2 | AGQGASYEQY
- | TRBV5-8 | ASSLGNAAKEKLF
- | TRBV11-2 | ASSRKGLVTDTQY
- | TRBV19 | ATGTGWQPQH